One and the same sample provided the 9 T cell receptor beta chains below, sequenced in a study of blood T cells in healthy people across ages. The authors ran a second PCR of about 6 to 12 cycles using a sample-barcoded 5' primer and a J-beta primer mix. TCRdb called the 5' RACE reads again in MiXCR, with one record for every CDR3 protein. The sample shows hundreds of thousands of distinct CDR3 sequences, less than 45% of them seen only once. The sequenced material came from blood. The receptors come from a man at least 80 years old in good health.

CDR3 bases: TGTGCCAGCAGCTTCGAGACTAAAACGCAGTATTTT. This translates into CASSFETKTQYF. V and J are TRBV7-9 and TRBJ2-3, with TRBD2 as a possible D gene (5 bases). The V and J ends lost 3 bases and 9 bases respectively, with 10 bases between them. Germline loops: CDR1 SEHNR, CDR2 FQNEAQ (reference sequence). The CDR3 runs 12 residues.

In this sample, this clonotype turned up many times. V and J are TRBV7-2 and TRBJ2-6; D is undetermined. Germline V lookup: CDR1 SGHTA, CDR2 FQGNSA. Trimming removed 8 bases from V and 0 bases from J, with 14 bases in between. This CDR3 spans 16 amino acids. CDR3 nucleotides: TGTGCCAGCCTACTTACACCGAACTCTGGGGCCAACGTCCTGACTTTC. Its translation: CASLLTPNSGANVLTF.

On this clonotype: A much larger clone differs by one base, so this may be a read error. The chain links TRBV10-3 to TRBJ2-3, with D perhaps matching TRBD2 (5 bases). The CDR3 contains 14 residues. Looked up from germline, CDR1 is ENHRY and CDR2 is SYGVKD. Here the CDR3 reads CAISESSSTNTQYF. The CDR3 DNA follows: TGTGCCATCAGTGAATCCTCTAGCACAAATACGCAGTATTTT.

This clonotype has only one observation. This chain uses TRBV15 with TRBJ2-2, with TRBD2 matching over 13 bases. The CDR3 spans 19 residues. Losses at the gene ends were 1 base for V and 0 bases for J; bases not matched to a gene: 5. CDR1 and CDR2 from the germline V gene are LNHNV and YYDKDF (reference sequence). CDR3 sequence: CATSRGGTSGVSNTGELFF. The CDR3 DNA sequence: TGTGCCACCAGCAGAGGTGGGACTAGCGGGGTTTCGAACACCGGGGAGCTGTTTTTT.

This chain joins TRBV20-1 and TRBJ2-1; no clear D. This CDR3 comprises 15 residues. The germline V and J ends were trimmed by 2 bases and 0 bases, with 11 bases remaining between them. Germline CDR1 reads DFQATT; CDR2 reads SNEGSKA (reference sequence). As DNA, the CDR3 is TGCAGTGCTAGAAGAGAGGTCGTCTCCTACAATGAGCAGTTCTTC. Its protein product is CSARREVVSYNEQFF.

A few counts support this clonotype. This chain joins TRBV5-5 and TRBJ1-1, with D uncertain. Deletions cut 4 bases from V and 2 bases from J, with 9 bases between. The CDR3 sequence is 13 residues long. Germline CDR1 is SGHKS and CDR2 is YYEKEE (reference sequence). The CDR3 loop is CASSRYDNTEAFF. The CDR3 region has the DNA TGTGCCAGCAGCCGATACGACAACACTGAAGCTTTCTTT.

This clonotype came up a few times. CDR3 nucleotide sequence: TGTGCCAGCACGAGACAGGGGAGCGCAGATACGCAGTATTTT. Its protein is CASTRQGSADTQYF. This sequence joins TRBV19 and TRBJ2-3; TRBD1 aligns across 8 bases. The CDR3 runs to 14 residues. Germline V lookup: CDR1 LNHDA, CDR2 SQIVND (reference sequence). Germline trimming cut 9 bases from V and 4 bases from J; bases unmatched to any gene: 9.

With respect to this clonotype: A much larger clone is a single base away; this may be a read error. The rearrangement uses TRBV3-1 and TRBJ1-4; D not resolved. The length of the CDR3 is 13 residues. CDR1 is LGHDT, CDR2 YNNKEL, per germline (reference sequence). The CDR3 bases are TGTGCCGGCAGCCGTTTTGCTCTCGAAAAACTGTTTTTT. It codes for CAGSRFALEKLFF.

This clonotype was observed a few times. V and J are TRBV6-5 and TRBJ2-3; 13 nucleotides line up with TRBD2. Unmatched junction bases numbered 7, after V lost 5 bases and J lost 5 bases. The CDR3 length is 16 residues. From germline, CDR1 is MNHEY and CDR2 SVGAGI. The CDR3 DNA reads as TGTGCCAGCAGTCGCGGACTAGCGGGAGTGGGAGATACGCAGTATTTT. Translated: CASSRGLAGVGDTQYF.